This T cell receptor beta chain was sequenced during a study of cytomegalovirus exposure and HLA in healthy donors (dated by TCRdb to about 2017). Notes on the research overall: According to a later analysis, one platform produced both the 100 to 150 validation repertoires and the 720 or so repertoires of the first cohort. To predict cytomegalovirus infection status, the study combined high-throughput TCR immunosequencing, statistical association of individual TCRs with disease status, and machine learning. The study was designed to test whether signatures of past pathogen exposure could be identified by cataloging public T cell receptors. Along with the approximately 620-subject first cohort, a separate validation cohort of more than 90 different subjects was used.

Libraries were constructed by the immunoSEQ multiplex PCR assay. In the original analysis: A statistical classification framework was developed to diagnose cytomegalovirus status using the catalog of TCR beta chain sequences. TCRdb re-hosts the immuneACCESS table, in-frame sequences only. Its copies lack some clones; in the studies checked, an unresolved V gene accounts for under half of them, and the cause for the rest is not known. From that table come the V and J calls and clone size; the DNA was used to work out D and trimming. The sample table shows tens of thousands of clones, and 85% to 95% are seen once. The ten most abundant clones make up about 2.2% of the sample. From the cysteine through the phenylalanine, the CDR3 covers 16 amino acids. Of the read, only the CDR3 DNA is kept; its 48 bases are in frame from base 1. CDR1 and CDR2 were assigned from the germline V gene (reference sequence) as SGHNT and YYREEE. Clipping removes 3 bases from V and 9 bases from J, with 17 as the unmatched junction base count.

The research as a whole found: While some public TCRs were present in many individuals, most TCR sequences turned up only very rarely across donors. In the study, approximately 150 TCR beta chains were listed as associated with cytomegalovirus. It was suggested by the authors that the approach could potentially be generalized to other disease states and immunological phenotypes. Subsequent analysis determined that TCRs grouped into clusters in the first cohort also showed a tendency toward co-occurrence across the approximately 120 validation repertoires, and 94% of cluster scores exceeded 0. The classifier was reported to diagnose cytomegalovirus status with high specificity and sensitivity in both the original cohort and the validation cohort. A few of the identified cytomegalovirus-associated TCR beta chains were confirmed in vitro to be specific for cytomegalovirus antigens. The validation cohort had no HLA typing available for a later analysis, so co-occurrence within that cohort was assessed over all 120 or so repertoires.

Note on this clone: Its specific antigen is unknown. The sample holds no much larger clone one base away, and base qualities are not on file.

Donors formed part of the validation cohort, which comprised approximately 130 subjects and was distinct from the first cohort of 550 to 850 subjects. Sequenced: PBMCs. Recombination joined TRBV5-4 with TRBJ2-7; TRBD2 fits 8 bases in the junction. This clonotype originated in a man aged 18 to 29 in good health and CMV-seronegative. The sequenced DNA: TGTGCCAGCAGCTCCCAGCGGGCCAGCGGGGGAGGGGTGCAGTACTTC. Translation gives CASSSQRASGGGVQYF.